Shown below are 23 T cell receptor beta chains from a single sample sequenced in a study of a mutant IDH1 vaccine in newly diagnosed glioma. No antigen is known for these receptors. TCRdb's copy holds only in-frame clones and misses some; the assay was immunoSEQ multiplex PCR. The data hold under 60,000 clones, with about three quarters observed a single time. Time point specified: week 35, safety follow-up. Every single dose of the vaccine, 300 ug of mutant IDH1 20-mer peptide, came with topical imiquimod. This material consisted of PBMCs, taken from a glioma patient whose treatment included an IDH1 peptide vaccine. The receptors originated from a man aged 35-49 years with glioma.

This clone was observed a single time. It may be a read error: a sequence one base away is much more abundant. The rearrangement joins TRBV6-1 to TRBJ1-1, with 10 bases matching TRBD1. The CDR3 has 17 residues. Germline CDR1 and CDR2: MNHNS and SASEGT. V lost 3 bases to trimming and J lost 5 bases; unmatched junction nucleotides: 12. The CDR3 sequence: CASSDPGTGEWRTEAFF. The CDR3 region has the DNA TGTGCCAGCAGTGACCCGGGGACAGGGGAGTGGCGGACTGAAGCTTTCTTT.

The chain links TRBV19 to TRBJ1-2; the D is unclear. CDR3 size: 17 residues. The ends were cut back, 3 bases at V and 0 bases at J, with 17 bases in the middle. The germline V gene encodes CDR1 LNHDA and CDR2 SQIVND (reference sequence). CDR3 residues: CASSIAPLRHTNYGYTF. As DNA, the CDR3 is TGTGCCAGTAGTATCGCCCCCTTAAGACATACTAACTATGGCTACACCTTC. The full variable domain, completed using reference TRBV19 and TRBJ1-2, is DGGITQSPKYLFRKEGQNVTLSCEQNLNHDAMYWYRQDPGQGLRLIYYSQIVNDFQKGDIAEGYSVSREKKESFPLTVTSAQKNPTAFYLCASSIAPLRHTNYGYTFGSGTRLTVV.

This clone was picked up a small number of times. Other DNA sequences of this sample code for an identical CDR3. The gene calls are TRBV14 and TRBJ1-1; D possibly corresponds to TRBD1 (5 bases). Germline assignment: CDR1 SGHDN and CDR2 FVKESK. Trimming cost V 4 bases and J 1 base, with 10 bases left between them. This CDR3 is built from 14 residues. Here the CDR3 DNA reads TGTGCCAGCAGCCCCAGGGCGGGGAACACTGAAGCTTTCTTT. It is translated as CASSPRAGNTEAFF.

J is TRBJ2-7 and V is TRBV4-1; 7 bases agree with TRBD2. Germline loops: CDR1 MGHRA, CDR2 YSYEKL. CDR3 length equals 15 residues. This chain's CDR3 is CASSLGGEGSYEQYV. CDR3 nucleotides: TGTGCCAGCAGCTTAGGCGGGGAGGGCTCCTACGAGCAGTACGTC.

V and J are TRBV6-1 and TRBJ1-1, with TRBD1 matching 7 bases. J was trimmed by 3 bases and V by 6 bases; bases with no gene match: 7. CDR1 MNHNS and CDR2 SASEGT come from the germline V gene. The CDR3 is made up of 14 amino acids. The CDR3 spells CASRTGQDHTEAFF. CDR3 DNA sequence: TGTGCCAGCAGGACAGGACAGGACCACACTGAAGCTTTCTTT.

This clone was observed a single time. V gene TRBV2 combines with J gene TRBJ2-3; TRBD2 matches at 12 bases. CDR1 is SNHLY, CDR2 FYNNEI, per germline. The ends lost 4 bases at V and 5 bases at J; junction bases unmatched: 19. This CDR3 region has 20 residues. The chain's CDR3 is CASSVYPGLAGSGGEDTQYF. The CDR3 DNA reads TGTGCCAGCAGTGTGTATCCGGGACTAGCGGGTTCAGGGGGGGAAGATACGCAGTATTTT. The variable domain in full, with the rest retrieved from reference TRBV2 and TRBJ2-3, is EPEVTQTPSHQVTQMGQEVILRCVPISNHLYFYWYRQILGQKVEFLVSFYNNEISEKSEIFDDQFSVERPDGSNFTLKIRSTKLEDSAMYFCASSVYPGLAGSGGEDTQYFGPGTRLTVL.

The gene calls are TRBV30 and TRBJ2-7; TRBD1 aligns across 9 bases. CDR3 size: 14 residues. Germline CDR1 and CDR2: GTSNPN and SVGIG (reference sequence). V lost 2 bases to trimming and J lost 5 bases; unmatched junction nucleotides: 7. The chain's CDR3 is CAWSTGTGWHEQYV. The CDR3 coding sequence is TGTGCCTGGAGTACAGGGACAGGGTGGCACGAGCAGTACGTC.

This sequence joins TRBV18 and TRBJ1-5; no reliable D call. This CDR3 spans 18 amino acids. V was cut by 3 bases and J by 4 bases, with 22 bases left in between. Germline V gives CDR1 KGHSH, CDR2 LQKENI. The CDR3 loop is CASSPRILPRMGNQPQHF. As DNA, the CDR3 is TGTGCCAGCTCACCTCGTATCCTCCCGAGAATGGGGAATCAGCCCCAGCATTTT.

CDR3 coding DNA: TGCGCCAGCAGTCCTAAGTATATCTCCTACGAGCAGTACTTC. It encodes CASSPKYISYEQYF. V and J are TRBV10-1 and TRBJ2-7; D gene ambiguous. The germline V and J ends were trimmed by 5 bases and 0 bases, with 11 bases remaining between them. Germline V lookup: CDR1 WNHNN, CDR2 SYGVQD (reference sequence). This CDR3 spans 14 amino acids.

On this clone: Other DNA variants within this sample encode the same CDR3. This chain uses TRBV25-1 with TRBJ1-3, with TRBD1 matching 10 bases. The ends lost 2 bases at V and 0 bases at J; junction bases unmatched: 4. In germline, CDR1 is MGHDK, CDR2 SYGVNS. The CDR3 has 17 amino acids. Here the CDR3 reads CASSEVRTGGSGNTIYF. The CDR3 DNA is TGTGCCAGCAGTGAAGTTAGGACAGGGGGCTCTGGAAACACCATATATTTT.

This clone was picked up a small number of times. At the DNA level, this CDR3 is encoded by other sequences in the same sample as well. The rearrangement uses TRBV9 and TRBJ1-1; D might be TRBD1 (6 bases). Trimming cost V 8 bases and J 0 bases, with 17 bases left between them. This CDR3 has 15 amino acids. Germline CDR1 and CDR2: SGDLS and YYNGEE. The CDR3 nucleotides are TGTGCCAGTAGCCCTCGGGGGCTCATGAACACTGAAGCTTTCTTT. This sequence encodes CASSPRGLMNTEAFF.

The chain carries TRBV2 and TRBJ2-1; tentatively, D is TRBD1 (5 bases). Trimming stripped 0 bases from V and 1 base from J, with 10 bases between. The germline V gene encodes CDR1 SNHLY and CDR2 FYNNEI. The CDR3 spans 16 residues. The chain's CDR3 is CASSEAGRESYNEQFF. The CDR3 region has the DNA TGTGCCAGCAGTGAAGCGGGGCGTGAATCCTACAATGAGCAGTTCTTC.

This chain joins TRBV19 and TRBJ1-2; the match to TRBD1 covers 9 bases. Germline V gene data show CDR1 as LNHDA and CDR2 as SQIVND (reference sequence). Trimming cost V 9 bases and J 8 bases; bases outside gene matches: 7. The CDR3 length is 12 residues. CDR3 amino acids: CASRDREEGYTF. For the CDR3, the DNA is TGTGCCAGCCGGGACAGGGAAGAGGGCTACACCTTC.

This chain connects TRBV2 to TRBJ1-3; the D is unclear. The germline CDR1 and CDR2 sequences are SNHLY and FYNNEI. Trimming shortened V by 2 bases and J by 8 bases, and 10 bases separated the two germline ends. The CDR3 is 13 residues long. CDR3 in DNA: TGTGCCAGCAGTGAACTCGGCGGGGACACCATATATTTT. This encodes CASSELGGDTIYF.

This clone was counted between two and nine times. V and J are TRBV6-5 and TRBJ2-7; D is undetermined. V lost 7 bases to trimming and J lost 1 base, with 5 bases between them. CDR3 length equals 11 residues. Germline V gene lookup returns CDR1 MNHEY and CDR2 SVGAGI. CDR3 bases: TGTGCCAGCATGGCGTCCTACGAGCAGTACTTC. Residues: CASMASYEQYF.

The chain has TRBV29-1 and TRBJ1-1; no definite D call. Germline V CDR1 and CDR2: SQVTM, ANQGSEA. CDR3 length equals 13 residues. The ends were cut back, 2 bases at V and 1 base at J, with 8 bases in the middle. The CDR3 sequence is CSVESQENTEAFF. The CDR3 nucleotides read TGCAGCGTTGAAAGTCAAGAGAACACTGAAGCTTTCTTT.

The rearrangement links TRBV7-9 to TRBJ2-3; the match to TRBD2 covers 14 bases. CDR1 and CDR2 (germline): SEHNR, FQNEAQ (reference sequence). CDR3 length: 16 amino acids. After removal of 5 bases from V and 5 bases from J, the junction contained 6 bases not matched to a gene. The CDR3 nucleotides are TGTGCCAGCAGCCCCCTAGGGACTAGCGGGAGAGATACGCAGTATTTT. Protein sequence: CASSPLGTSGRDTQYF.

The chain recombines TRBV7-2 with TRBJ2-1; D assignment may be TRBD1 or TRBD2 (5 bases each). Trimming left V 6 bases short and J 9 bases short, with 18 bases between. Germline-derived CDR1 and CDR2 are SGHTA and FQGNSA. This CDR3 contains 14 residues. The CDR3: CASRGERIRGEQFF. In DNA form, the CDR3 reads TGTGCCAGCAGGGGGGAGAGGATACGGGGTGAGCAGTTCTTC.

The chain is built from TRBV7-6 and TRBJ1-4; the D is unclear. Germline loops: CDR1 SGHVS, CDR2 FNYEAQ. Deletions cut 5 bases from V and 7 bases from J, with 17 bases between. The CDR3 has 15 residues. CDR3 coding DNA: TGTGCCAGCAGCACTTCGCCCCAGGCCGGTGAAAAACTGTTTTTT. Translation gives CASSTSPQAGEKLFF. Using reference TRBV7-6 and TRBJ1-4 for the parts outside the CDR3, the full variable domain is GAGVSQSPRYKVTKRGQDVALRCDPISGHVSLYWYRQALGQGPEFLTYFNYEAQQDKSGLPNDRFSAERPEGSISTLTIQRTEQRDSAMYRCASSTSPQAGEKLFFGSGTQLSVL.

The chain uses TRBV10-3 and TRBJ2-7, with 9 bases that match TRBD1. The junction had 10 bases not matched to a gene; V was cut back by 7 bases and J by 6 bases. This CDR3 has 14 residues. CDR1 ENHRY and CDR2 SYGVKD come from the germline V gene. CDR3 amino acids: CAIMGGTGISEQYF. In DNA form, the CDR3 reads TGTGCCATCATGGGTGGGACAGGGATATCCGAGCAGTACTTC.

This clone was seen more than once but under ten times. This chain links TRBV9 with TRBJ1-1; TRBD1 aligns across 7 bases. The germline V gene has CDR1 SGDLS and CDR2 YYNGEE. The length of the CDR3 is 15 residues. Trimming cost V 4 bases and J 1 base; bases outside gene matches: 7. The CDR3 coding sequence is TGTGCCAGCAGCAATAGAGGGGGCGGGAACACTGAAGCTTTCTTT. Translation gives CASSNRGGGNTEAFF.

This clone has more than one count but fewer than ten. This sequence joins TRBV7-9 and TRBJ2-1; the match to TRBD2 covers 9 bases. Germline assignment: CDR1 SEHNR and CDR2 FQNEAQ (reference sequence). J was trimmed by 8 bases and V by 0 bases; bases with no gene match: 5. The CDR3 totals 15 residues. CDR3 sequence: CASSLASGSNDEQFF. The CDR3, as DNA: TGTGCCAGCAGCTTAGCTAGCGGGAGTAATGATGAGCAGTTCTTC.

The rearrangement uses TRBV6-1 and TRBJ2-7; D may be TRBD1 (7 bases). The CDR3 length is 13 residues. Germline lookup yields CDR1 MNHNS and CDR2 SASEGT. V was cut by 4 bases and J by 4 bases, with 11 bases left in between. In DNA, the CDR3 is TGTGCCAGCAGTGCACAGGGGAGGTACGAGCAGTACGTC. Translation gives CASSAQGRYEQYV.